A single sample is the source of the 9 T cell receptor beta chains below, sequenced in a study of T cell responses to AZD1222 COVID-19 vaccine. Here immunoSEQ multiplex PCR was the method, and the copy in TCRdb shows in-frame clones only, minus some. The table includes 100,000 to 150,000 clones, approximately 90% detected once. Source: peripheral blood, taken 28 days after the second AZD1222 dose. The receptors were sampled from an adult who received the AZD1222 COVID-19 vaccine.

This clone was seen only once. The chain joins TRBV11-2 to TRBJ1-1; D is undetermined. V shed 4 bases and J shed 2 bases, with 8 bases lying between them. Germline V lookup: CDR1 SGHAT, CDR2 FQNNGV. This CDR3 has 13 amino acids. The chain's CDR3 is CASSSDFNTEAFF. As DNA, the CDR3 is TGTGCCAGCAGCTCGGACTTTAACACTGAAGCTTTCTTT. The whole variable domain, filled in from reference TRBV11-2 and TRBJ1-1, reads EAGVAQSPRYKIIEKRQSVAFWCNPISGHATLYWYQQILGQGPKLLIQFQNNGVVDDSQLPKDRFSAERLKGVDSTLKIQPAKLEDSAVYLCASSSDFNTEAFFGQGTRLTVV.

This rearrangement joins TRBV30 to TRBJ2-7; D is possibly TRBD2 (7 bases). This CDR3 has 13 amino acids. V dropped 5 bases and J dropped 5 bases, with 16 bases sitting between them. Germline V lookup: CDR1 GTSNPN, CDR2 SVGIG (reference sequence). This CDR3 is CAWDIGGQHEQYF. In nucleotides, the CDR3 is TGTGCCTGGGATATCGGGGGGCAGCACGAGCAGTACTTC.

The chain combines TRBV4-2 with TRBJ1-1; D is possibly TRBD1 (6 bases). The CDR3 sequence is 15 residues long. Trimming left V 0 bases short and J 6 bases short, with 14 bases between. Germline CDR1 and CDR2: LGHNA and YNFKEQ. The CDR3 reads CASSQDTGGRAEAFF. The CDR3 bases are TGTGCCAGCAGCCAAGATACGGGGGGCAGGGCTGAAGCTTTCTTT.

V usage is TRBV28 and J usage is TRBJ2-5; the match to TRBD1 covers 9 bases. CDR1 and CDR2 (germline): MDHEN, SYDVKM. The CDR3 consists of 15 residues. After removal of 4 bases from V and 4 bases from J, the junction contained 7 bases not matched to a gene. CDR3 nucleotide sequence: TGTGCCAGCAGTTCGATGACAGGGGGATTAGAGACCCAGTACTTC. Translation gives CASSSMTGGLETQYF.

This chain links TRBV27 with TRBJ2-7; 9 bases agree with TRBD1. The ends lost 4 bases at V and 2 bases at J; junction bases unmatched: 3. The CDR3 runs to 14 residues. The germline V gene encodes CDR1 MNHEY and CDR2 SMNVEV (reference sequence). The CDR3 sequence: CASSWGQGTYEQYF. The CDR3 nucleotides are TGTGCCAGCAGTTGGGGACAGGGAACCTACGAGCAGTACTTC.

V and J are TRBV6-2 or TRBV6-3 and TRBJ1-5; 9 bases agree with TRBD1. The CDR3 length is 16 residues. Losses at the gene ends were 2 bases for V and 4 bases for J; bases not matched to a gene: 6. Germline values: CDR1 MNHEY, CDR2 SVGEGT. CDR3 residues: CASSYPGQGLNQPQHF. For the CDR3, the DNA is TGTGCCAGCAGTTACCCCGGACAGGGGCTAAATCAGCCCCAGCATTTT.

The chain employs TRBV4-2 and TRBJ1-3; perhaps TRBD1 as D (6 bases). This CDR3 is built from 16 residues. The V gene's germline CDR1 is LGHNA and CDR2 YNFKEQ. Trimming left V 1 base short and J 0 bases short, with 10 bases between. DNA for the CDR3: TGTGCCAGCAGCCAAGTTAGGGGGAGCTCTGGAAACACCATATATTTT. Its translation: CASSQVRGSSGNTIYF.

This chain's CDR3 is CASSLEAGNQPQHF. CDR3 sequence (DNA): TGTGCCAGCAGCTTAGAGGCGGGCAATCAGCCCCAGCATTTT. The chain joins TRBV11-2 to TRBJ1-5; D not resolved. The V gene's germline CDR1 is SGHAT and CDR2 FQNNGV. The CDR3 consists of 14 residues. Trimming pared 0 bases from V and 2 bases from J, leaving 5 bases between.

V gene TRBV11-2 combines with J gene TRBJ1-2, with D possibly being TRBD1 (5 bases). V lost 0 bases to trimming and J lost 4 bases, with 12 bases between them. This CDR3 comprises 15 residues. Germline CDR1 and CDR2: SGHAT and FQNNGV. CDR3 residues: CASSLDSGGAYGYTF. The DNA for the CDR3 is TGTGCCAGCAGCTTAGATTCTGGAGGGGCCTATGGCTACACCTTC.